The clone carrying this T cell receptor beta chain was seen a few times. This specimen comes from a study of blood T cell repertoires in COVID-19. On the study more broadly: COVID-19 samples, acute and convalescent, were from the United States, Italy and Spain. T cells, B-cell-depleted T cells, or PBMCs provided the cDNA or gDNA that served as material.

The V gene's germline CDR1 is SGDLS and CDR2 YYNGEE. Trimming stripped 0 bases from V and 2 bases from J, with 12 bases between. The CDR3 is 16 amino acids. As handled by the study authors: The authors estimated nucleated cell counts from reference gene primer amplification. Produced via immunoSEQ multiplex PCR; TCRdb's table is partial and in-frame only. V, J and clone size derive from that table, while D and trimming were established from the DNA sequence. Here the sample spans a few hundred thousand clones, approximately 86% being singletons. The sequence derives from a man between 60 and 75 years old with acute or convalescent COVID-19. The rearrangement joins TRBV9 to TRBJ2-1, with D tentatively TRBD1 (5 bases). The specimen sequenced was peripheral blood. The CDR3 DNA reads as TGTGCCAGCAGCGTAGCTCCCAGGGTTACCTACAATGAGCAGTTCTTC. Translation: CASSVAPRVTYNEQFF.